This T cell receptor beta chain was documented in a study of breast tumors, draining lymph nodes, adjacent tissues (dated by TCRdb to 2015 to 2016). For the study in its entirety: The study compared TCR beta repertoires across tumor, adjacent nontumor tissue and axillary lymph nodes from breast cancer patients. In human breast cancer, the study set out to evaluate how tumor, surrounding tissue and draining lymph node repertoires relate to one another and whether T cells may move between these sites. Results and caveats for the whole study, not just this receptor: The data were considered consistent with most tumor T cells being derived from the lymph node and subsequently expanding within tumor tissue. Rather than being directly demonstrated, the conclusion that tumor T cells originate in lymph nodes was presented as consistent with a hypothesis. Tumors showed preferential V and J gene usage, and their T-cell repertoire diversity fell below that of lymph nodes yet above that of nontumor tissue. Tumor and nontumor tissue repertoires were significantly more similar in luminal-like than in basal-like breast cancer.

Sequencer: Illumina HiSeq 2000. TCR beta chain libraries were generated by multiplex PCR amplification. The amplified TCR beta chain products were analyzed by high-throughput sequencing. TCRdb took the public reads, trimmed them with fastp at Q25, ran MiXCR for clone calling and kept in-frame beta chains. Each CDR3 protein gets just one entry, which takes the most common genes and DNA from the rows behind it. The sample table shows around 300,000 distinct CDR3 sequences, and 30% to 35% are seen once. The top ten constitute about 1.2% of the sample. The CDR3 covers 15 residues, taking in both the cysteine and the phenylalanine. The entry retains the CDR3 DNA only, 45 bases that are in frame from base 1. The germline V end is reduced by 7 bases and the J end by 1 base; junction bases left unmatched: 8. In the germline V gene, CDR1 corresponds to MNHEY and CDR2 to SVGEGT. The lymph node samples were taken from the axillary draining lymph nodes of breast cancer patients.

This clonotype was seen a few times. The clone's antigen remains unknown. No quality values exist for individual bases; no much larger clone is one base distant. The sequenced sample consisted of axillary lymph node tissue. The sequence was collected from a female donor with breast cancer. Some clones in this sample may be carry-over from other donors' samples. The chain is made from TRBV6-2 or TRBV6-3 and TRBJ2-7; the central 9 bases match TRBD1. The DNA is as follows: TGTGCCAGCACCTCACCGGGACAGGGATCCTACGAGCAGTACTTC. Translated, it gives CASTSPGQGSYEQYF.